A single sample gave rise to the 30 T cell receptor beta chains below, sequenced in a study of T cell changes during pregnancy in multiple sclerosis. TCRdb keeps only in-frame clones here, not all; method: immunoSEQ multiplex PCR. The table shows tens of thousands of clones, with 93% occurring only once. Sequencing was performed on peripheral blood, taken in the second trimester of pregnancy. These receptors were collected from a female donor with multiple sclerosis, enrolled in a pregnancy study.

The V call is TRBV19, the J call TRBJ1-1, with D possibly being TRBD1 (5 bases). Trimming cost V 5 bases and J 1 base, with 11 bases left between them. The CDR3 spans 14 residues. Germline V CDR1 and CDR2: LNHDA, SQIVND (reference sequence). Here the CDR3 DNA reads TGTGCCAGTAGTCGGGGGATGGGGAACACTGAAGCTTTCTTT. This gives the protein CASSRGMGNTEAFF.

V is TRBV2 and J is TRBJ2-7; no definite D call. The germline V gene has CDR1 SNHLY and CDR2 FYNNEI. The ends were cut back, 0 bases at V and 7 bases at J, with 4 bases in the middle. The CDR3 consists of 11 residues. CDR3: CASSEAREQYF. In nucleotides, the CDR3 is TGTGCCAGCAGTGAAGCGCGGGAGCAGTACTTC.

The chain recombines TRBV2 with TRBJ2-2; D is uncertain. The germline V gene encodes CDR1 SNHLY and CDR2 FYNNEI. The length of the CDR3 is 12 residues. V gave up 7 bases and J gave up 4 bases, with 7 bases separating them. In nucleotides, the CDR3 is TGTGCCAGCAATCGGGTCACCGGGGAGCTGTTTTTT. This codes for CASNRVTGELFF.

This chain joins TRBV18 and TRBJ1-2; D gene ambiguous. The V end was cut by 3 bases, the J end by 7 bases, with 18 bases between. The length of the CDR3 is 15 residues. Germline CDR1 is KGHSH and CDR2 is LQKENI. The DNA for the CDR3 is TGTGCCAGCTCACCCGCGGATGACGTGCGGGTTGGCTACACCTTC. As protein: CASSPADDVRVGYTF.

The CDR3 DNA is TGTGCCAGCAGCCCCATCCGGACAGGGGGCGAGGGTACTAACTATGGCTACACCTTC. Its protein product is CASSPIRTGGEGTNYGYTF. The rearrangement links TRBV11-2 to TRBJ1-2; 11 bases match TRBD1. Per germline, CDR1 SGHAT and CDR2 FQNNGV. The CDR3 totals 19 residues. Germline trimming cut 5 bases from V and 0 bases from J; bases unmatched to any gene: 14.

The chain has TRBV14 and TRBJ1-6, with D perhaps matching TRBD1 (5 bases). V dropped 1 base and J dropped 0 bases, with 13 bases sitting between them. There are 18 residues in the CDR3. Germline CDR1 is SGHDN and CDR2 is FVKESK. The CDR3 sequence: CASSQGATVSSYNSPLHF. DNA for the CDR3: TGTGCCAGCAGCCAAGGGGCGACAGTCAGCTCCTATAATTCACCCCTCCACTTT.

This chain links TRBV9 with TRBJ2-1, with a tentative D call TRBD2 (6 bases). V was trimmed by 3 bases and J by 7 bases, leaving 17 bases between them. The CDR3 covers 15 residues. Germline lookup yields CDR1 SGDLS and CDR2 YYNGEE. The CDR3 sequence: CASSAGLAGVNEQFF. CDR3 nucleotides: TGTGCCAGCAGCGCGGGACTCGCCGGCGTGAATGAGCAGTTCTTC. Based on the CDR3 plus reference TRBV9 and TRBJ2-1, the full variable domain is DSGVTQTPKHLITATGQRVTLRCSPRSGDLSVYWYQQSLDQGLQFLIQYYNGEERAKGNILERFSAQQFPDLHSELNLSSLELGDSALYFCASSAGLAGVNEQFFGPGTRLTVL.

The J gene is TRBJ1-3, the V gene TRBV11-2, with no clear D. V lost 5 bases to trimming and J lost 5 bases, with 25 bases between them. The CDR3 runs 18 residues. CDR1 SGHAT and CDR2 FQNNGV come from the germline V gene. The CDR3 nucleotides are TGTGCCAGCAGCATGTTCCGGGCGGCGTTAGCGGGGAGAAACACCATATATTTT. Translated: CASSMFRAALAGRNTIYF.

In DNA, the CDR3 is TGTGCCAGCAGCTTACTGGAGGGCACAAGTAGCAATCAGCCCCAGCATTTT. As protein: CASSLLEGTSSNQPQHF. The genes are TRBV7-8 and TRBJ1-5; D is ambiguous. Germline V gives CDR1 SGHVS, CDR2 FQNEAQ. The CDR3 consists of 17 residues. Trimming took off 2 bases at V and 0 bases at J, with 14 bases between the two ends.

The rearrangement uses TRBV29-1 and TRBJ2-1; TRBD2 agrees at 11 bases. J was trimmed by 5 bases and V by 4 bases; bases with no gene match: 13. CDR3 length equals 17 residues. Germline-derived CDR1 and CDR2 are SQVTM and ANQGSEA. The CDR3 region has the DNA TGCAGCGTTGGGCGGCTAGCGGGGGGCTTAGTAAACAATGAGCAGTTCTTC. The encoded protein is CSVGRLAGGLVNNEQFF.

The CDR3 spells CASRLLAGGTDTQYF. CDR3 in DNA: TGTGCCAGCAGGCTTCTAGCGGGGGGAACAGATACGCAGTATTTT. The chain links TRBV2 to TRBJ2-3; 11 positions match TRBD2. Losses at the gene ends were 6 bases for V and 3 bases for J; bases not matched to a gene: 5. CDR3 length: 15 residues. Germline CDR1 and CDR2: SNHLY and FYNNEI. Together with reference TRBV2 and TRBJ2-3, the CDR3 gives the full variable domain: EPEVTQTPSHQVTQMGQEVILRCVPISNHLYFYWYRQILGQKVEFLVSFYNNEISEKSEIFDDQFSVERPDGSNFTLKIRSTKLEDSAMYFCASRLLAGGTDTQYFGPGTRLTVL.

The chain joins TRBV2 to TRBJ2-1, with D tentatively TRBD1 (5 bases). There are 17 residues in the CDR3. V lost 3 bases, J lost 7 bases, and 22 bases lay in between. CDR1 is SNHLY and CDR2 is FYNNEI in the germline V gene. The CDR3 here is CASSERRGFGKENEQFF. The CDR3 DNA sequence: TGTGCCAGCAGTGAGAGAAGGGGCTTTGGGAAAGAGAATGAGCAGTTCTTC.

This clone was found once. V gene TRBV15 combines with J gene TRBJ1-4; D is undetermined. Germline-derived CDR1 and CDR2 are LNHNV and YYDKDF (reference sequence). This CDR3 is 13 amino acids long. The V and J ends lost 1 base and 7 bases respectively, with 7 bases between them. The CDR3 region is CATSRVVAEKLFF. The CDR3 DNA reads as TGTGCCACCAGCAGAGTGGTGGCTGAAAAACTGTTTTTT.

The rearrangement joins TRBV7-3 to TRBJ2-1; 7 bases agree with TRBD2. The CDR3 has 14 amino acids. The germline V gene encodes CDR1 SGHTA and CDR2 FQGTGA. V lost 0 bases, J lost 8 bases, and 4 bases stayed unmatched. The CDR3 nucleotides read TGTGCCAGCAGCTTAACGGGAGGGTTTGATGAGCAGTTCTTC. Residues: CASSLTGGFDEQFF.

The chain joins TRBV16 to TRBJ1-6, with D unresolved. Germline loops: CDR1 KGHSY, CDR2 FQNENV. Trimming stripped 4 bases from V and 3 bases from J, with 13 bases between. The CDR3 has 16 amino acids. The CDR3 DNA reads as TGTGCCAGCAGCCCGAATATGCGGCACTATAATTCACCCCTCCACTTT. Its protein is CASSPNMRHYNSPLHF.

This chain joins TRBV6-1 and TRBJ2-1, with 9 positions matching TRBD1. The germline V gene has CDR1 MNHNS and CDR2 SASEGT. J gave up 7 bases and V 2 bases, and 6 bases lay outside the gene matches. This CDR3 comprises 15 residues. The CDR3 reads CASSETGTGKNEQFF. The CDR3 DNA is TGTGCCAGCAGTGAAACCGGGACAGGGAAAAATGAGCAGTTCTTC.

This chain uses TRBV6-1 with TRBJ1-6; 7 bases are shared with TRBD1. J lost 10 bases, V lost 5 bases, and 11 bases had no gene match. CDR3 length: 15 amino acids. The germline gives CDR1 MNHNS, CDR2 SASEGT. This chain's CDR3 is CASSTPTGRDSPLHF. CDR3 DNA sequence: TGTGCCAGCAGTACACCGACAGGGCGGGACTCACCCCTCCACTTT.

The gene calls are TRBV2 and TRBJ2-7; TRBD2 might be the D (5 bases). Germline V gene sequence: CDR1 SNHLY, CDR2 FYNNEI. V lost 4 bases and J lost 2, with 12 bases in between. This CDR3 has 14 residues. The CDR3 nucleotides are TGTGCCAGCAGTGCCCGAGAGGGTCCCTACGAGCAGTACTTC. Amino acids: CASSAREGPYEQYF.

The V gene is TRBV12-5, the J gene TRBJ2-1; D perhaps matches TRBD2 (6 bases). V shed 0 bases and J shed 9 bases, with 9 bases lying between them. This CDR3 is 13 amino acids long. Germline loops: CDR1 LGHNT, CDR2 FRNRAP. The CDR3 sequence: CASGLVGRGEQFF. The CDR3 DNA is TGTGCTAGTGGTTTGGTGGGGCGGGGTGAGCAGTTCTTC.

This chain uses TRBV7-3 with TRBJ2-3, with 8 bases fitting TRBD2. Germline CDR1 reads SGHTA; CDR2 reads FQGTGA. The V gene end was trimmed by 6 bases and the J gene end by 4 bases; junction bases not matched to a gene: 6. The length of the CDR3 is 14 residues. DNA for the CDR3: TGTGCCAGCAGTTCGGGGGGGCCCCCAGATACGCAGTATTTT. The encoded protein is CASSSGGPPDTQYF.

Only one count was recorded for this clone. CDR3: CASSSFRGNTDTQYF. The CDR3 nucleotides read TGTGCCAGCAGCTCTTTTCGGGGGAACACAGATACGCAGTATTTT. The rearrangement joins TRBV5-4 to TRBJ2-3; D is perhaps TRBD2 (6 bases). Between the trimmed V and J ends, which lost 3 bases and 2 bases, there was a span of 13 bases. CDR1 is SGHNT and CDR2 is YYREEE in the germline V gene (reference sequence). CDR3 length equals 15 residues.

This chain links TRBV27 with TRBJ2-7, with unresolved D. V was pared by 6 bases and J by 2 bases, with 20 bases between. CDR1 MNHEY and CDR2 SMNVEV come from the germline V gene (reference sequence). The CDR3 loop spans 16 amino acids. The CDR3 loop is CASSLAWSPPPYEQYF. The CDR3 coding sequence is TGTGCCAGCAGCTTGGCGTGGAGCCCGCCCCCCTACGAGCAGTACTTC.

The V call is TRBV14, the J call TRBJ2-7, with D uncertain. The CDR3 covers 13 residues. Trimming took 4 bases from V and 4 from J, leaving 11 bases between them. Germline V gene lookup returns CDR1 SGHDN and CDR2 FVKESK. The DNA for the CDR3 is TGTGCCAGCAGCCGTGGGCTGGATTACGAGCAGTACTTC. Its protein product is CASSRGLDYEQYF.

This clone was picked up one time. The same CDR3 arises from other DNA sequences in this sample as well. The J gene is TRBJ1-1, the V gene TRBV6-1; 8 positions agree with TRBD1. The CDR3 runs 14 residues. V gave up 6 bases and J gave up 5 bases; unmatched junction bases: 8. CDR1 and CDR2 (germline): MNHNS, SASEGT. The CDR3 nucleotides read TGTGCCAGCAGCCGGACAGGGCGAACAACTGAAGCTTTCTTT. This gives the protein CASSRTGRTTEAFF.

The chain couples TRBV10-3 to TRBJ2-1, with TRBD2 identical over 10 bases. With 8 bases clipped from V and 9 bases from J, the junction kept 13 bases outside the gene matches. CDR1 is ENHRY and CDR2 is SYGVKD in the germline V gene. This CDR3 spans 15 amino acids. The CDR3 region is CAIDQSGGAGGEQFF. In DNA, the CDR3 is TGTGCCATCGATCAAAGCGGGGGGGCCGGTGGTGAGCAGTTCTTC.

V is TRBV11-1 and J is TRBJ1-1, with 11 bases lining up with TRBD1. Looked up from germline, CDR1 is SGHAT and CDR2 is FQDESV (reference sequence). The V gene end was trimmed by 1 base and the J gene end by 3 bases; junction bases not matched to a gene: 4. The CDR3 sequence is 16 residues long. CDR3 bases: TGTGCCAGCAGCTTAGTCGGGACAGGGGGAGACACTGAAGCTTTCTTT. As protein: CASSLVGTGGDTEAFF.

The gene calls are TRBV2 and TRBJ2-1; 10 bases agree with TRBD2. CDR1 is SNHLY and CDR2 is FYNNEI in the germline V gene. The J segment lost 4 bases and the V segment lost 4 bases, leaving 4 bases of the junction unmatched. This CDR3 has 15 amino acids. The CDR3 protein is CASSVAGGLYNEQFF. The DNA for the CDR3 is TGTGCCAGCAGTGTAGCGGGGGGACTTTACAATGAGCAGTTCTTC.

V is TRBV6-6 and J is TRBJ2-3; D ambiguous. The CDR3 sequence is 12 residues long. The V end lost 8 bases, the J end lost 2 bases, and 8 bases lay between the germline ends. The germline gives CDR1 MNHNY, CDR2 SVGAGI (reference sequence). For the CDR3, the DNA is TGTGCCAGCGGTCGAGACACAGATACGCAGTATTTT. Encoded protein: CASGRDTDTQYF.

This chain uses TRBV19 with TRBJ1-5; 7 bases fit TRBD1. After removal of 3 bases from V and 0 bases from J, the junction contained 8 bases not matched to a gene. The CDR3 sequence is 17 residues long. The germline V gene encodes CDR1 LNHDA and CDR2 SQIVND (reference sequence). CDR3 bases: TGTGCCAGTAGTATCCGGCCGACAGGGTATAGCAATCAGCCCCAGCATTTT. Translated, it gives CASSIRPTGYSNQPQHF.

The CDR3 region is CASSLSGRNWETQYF. CDR3 nucleotide sequence: TGTGCCAGCAGTTTGAGCGGGAGGAATTGGGAGACCCAGTACTTC. The chain recombines TRBV27 with TRBJ2-5; 9 bases align to TRBD2. Germline loops: CDR1 MNHEY, CDR2 SMNVEV (reference sequence). This CDR3 contains 15 residues. V shed 3 bases and J 5 bases; nucleotides not matched to a gene: 7.